What follows describes a single TCR beta chain. Its matching antigen is unknown. Subsets obtained from CD4+ cells comprised CD45RA+ naive and CD45RA-negative memory cells. The data derive from a study of shared clonotypes between healthy human individuals. Germline assignment: CDR1 SGHRS and CDR2 YFSETQ. The length of the CDR3 is 18 residues. The V end lost 0 bases, the J end lost 2 bases, and 20 bases lay between the germline ends. Genomic DNA (from each subset) was split evenly across several immunoSEQ plates. Sorted-subset replicate PCR reactions contained roughly 190 ng DNA, corresponding to some 28,000 T cell genomes. Assay used: immunoSEQ multiplex PCR; TCRdb lists only in-frame clones, some missing. This sample has a few million clones, with 90% to 97% found just once. Whole-study results and caveats: Compared with memory subsets, naive subsets generally had larger estimated richness.

Sequencing was done on a sample of naive CD4+ T cells sorted from blood. Subset noted: CD45RA+ positively selected. V is TRBV5-1 and J is TRBJ2-5; TRBD1 is a possible D gene (6 bases). The sequence was collected from a man younger than 35 in good health. The CDR3 DNA is TGCGCCAGCAGCTTGGGTAGCATCACGGACAGCCTGCAAGAGACCCAGTACTTC. Its translation: CASSLGSITDSLQETQYF.